This section outlines one TCR beta chain sequence together with its context. This clonotype was detected ten times or more. The clone's antigen remains unknown. Base quality data are lacking; no much larger clone is found one base away. The library was obtained by 5' RACE. These reads were obtained on an Illumina HiSeq 2500. A second about 6 to 11 cycle PCR used a sample-barcoded 5' primer and a J-beta primer mix. A unique molecular identifier was introduced onto each TCR beta cDNA molecule by a template-switch 5' adaptor carrying 12 random nucleotides. Each sample yielded at least 3 million CDR3-containing paired-end reads. First-strand cDNA was synthesized from all RNA with the Mint cDNA synthesis kit, primed by a TRBC-specific oligonucleotide. All cDNA was treated with uracil-DNA glycosylase and then went through a first 18-cycle PCR with the universal primers M1SS and BC2_uni_R. Turning to the authors' computational methods: For normalization, 1 million high-quality reads, each with a distinct molecular identifier, were randomly selected from each sample. Instead of being binned into consensus sequences, reads with shared molecular identifiers were discarded. MiTCR, with a Q25 quality threshold and the strictest error-elimination algorithm, was used for CDR3 identification, clonotype clustering and error correction. A nonparametric unseen species model with Euler transformation was used to estimate a lower bound on total TCR beta diversity. TCRdb reworked the public reads: Q25 trimming with fastp, MiXCR clone assembly, productive beta chains retained. CDR3 protein duplicates are merged, each entry listing the most common genes and DNA. TCRdb's processing, not the study's, gives the V and J calls here. The sample records roughly 640,000 distinct CDR3 sequences, approximately 30% of which are singletons. The leading ten clones occupy about a sixth of the sample.

The data stem from a study of blood T cells in healthy people across ages (dated by TCRdb to between 2015 and 2016). For the study in its entirety: Template switching captured roughly one uniquely barcoded TCR beta cDNA molecule per two T cells in model experiments. Using deep sequencing normalized with unique cDNA molecular identifiers, the study measured how TCR beta repertoire diversity changes with age. The donors were split into four age groups: young (average around 15 years), middle-aged (39), aged (roughly 68) and long-lived (approximately 80). To avoid experimental bias, donors of different ages were spread randomly across the sequencing lanes. Using the same blood draw, the study looked at two additional independent replicas of 1 million unique cDNA reads for two donors, one aged 18 to 29 and the other aged 80 or older. The full study reports these points: Observed TCR beta diversity per million T cells fell roughly linearly with age, and a significant reduction was already apparent by age approximately 40. Since profiling was done on bulk unsorted PBMCs, naive and antigen-experienced compartments could not be conclusively compared. Because donor CMV infection status was unknown, age-related changes in expanded clonotypes were potentially confounded. The long-lived group showed more naive CD4+ T cells, fewer expanded clones and increased TCR diversity than the aged group, suggesting age selection. Estimates of total diversity from one million sequenced T cells were regarded as lower bounds and underestimates. A strong correlation was found between observed TCR beta diversity and the percentage of naive T cells measured by flow cytometry.

Donors were roughly 40 systemically healthy Caucasian individuals from Russia aged about 6 to 100 years. Ten milliliters of peripheral blood were drawn from each donor into EDTA-treated Vacutainer tubes. Ficoll-Paque density-gradient centrifugation was used to isolate PBMCs, with at least 6.5 million per sample. Total RNA, at least 6 micrograms per sample, was extracted from PBMCs with Trizol reagent. For every donor, an aliquot of PBMCs went through flow cytometry to measure the percentages of naive CD45RAhigh/CD27high T cells. The specimen sequenced was blood. This clonotype was obtained from a woman older than 75 in good health.

Read as DNA, the sequence is TGTGCCAGCAGTTACTCCGGCCCAGCAACTAATGAAAAACTGTTTTTT. It specifies CASSYSGPATNEKLFF. Recombination linked TRBV6-5 to TRBJ1-4, with the D gene not clear enough to name. The CDR3 covers 16 residues, taking in both the cysteine and the phenylalanine. Only CDR3 DNA is held: 48 bases, read in frame from base 1. V loses 0 bases, J loses 0 bases, and the germline ends lie 8 bases apart. From a lookup of the germline V gene, CDR1 and CDR2 are MNHEY and SVGAGI.